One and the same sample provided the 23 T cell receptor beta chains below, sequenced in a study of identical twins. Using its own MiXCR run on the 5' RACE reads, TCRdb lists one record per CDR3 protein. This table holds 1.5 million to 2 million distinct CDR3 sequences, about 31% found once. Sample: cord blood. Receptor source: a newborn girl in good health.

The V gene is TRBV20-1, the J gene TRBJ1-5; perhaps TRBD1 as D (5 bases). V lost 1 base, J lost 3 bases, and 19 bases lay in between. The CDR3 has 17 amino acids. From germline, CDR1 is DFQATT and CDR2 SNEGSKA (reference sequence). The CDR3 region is CSARVFLRDGLNQPQHF. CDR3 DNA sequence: TGCAGTGCTAGAGTGTTCTTAAGGGACGGCCTCAATCAGCCCCAGCATTTT.

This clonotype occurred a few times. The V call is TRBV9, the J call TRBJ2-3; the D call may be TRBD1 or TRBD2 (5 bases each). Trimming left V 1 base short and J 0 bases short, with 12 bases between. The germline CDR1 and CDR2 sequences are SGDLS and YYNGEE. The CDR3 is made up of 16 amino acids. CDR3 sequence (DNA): TGTGCCAGCAGCGTAACGAGGGGATATAGCACAGATACGCAGTATTTT. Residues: CASSVTRGYSTDTQYF.

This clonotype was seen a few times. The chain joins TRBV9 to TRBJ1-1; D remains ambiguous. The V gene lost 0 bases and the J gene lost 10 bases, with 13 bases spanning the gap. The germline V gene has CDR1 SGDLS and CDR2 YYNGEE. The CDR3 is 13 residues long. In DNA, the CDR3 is TGTGCCAGCAGCGTAGTGTCGGGTATTGTAGCTTTCTTT. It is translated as CASSVVSGIVAFF. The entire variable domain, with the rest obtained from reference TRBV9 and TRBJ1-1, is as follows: DSGVTQTPKHLITATGQRVTLRCSPRSGDLSVYWYQQSLDQGLQFLIQYYNGEERAKGNILERFSAQQFPDLHSELNLSSLELGDSALYFCASSVVSGIVAFFGQGTRLTVV.

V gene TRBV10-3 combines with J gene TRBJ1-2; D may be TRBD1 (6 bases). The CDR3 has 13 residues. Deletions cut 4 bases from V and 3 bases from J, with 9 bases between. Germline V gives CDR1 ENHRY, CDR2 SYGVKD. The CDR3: CAISGGADYGYTF. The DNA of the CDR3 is TGTGCCATCAGTGGGGGGGCTGACTATGGCTACACCTTC.

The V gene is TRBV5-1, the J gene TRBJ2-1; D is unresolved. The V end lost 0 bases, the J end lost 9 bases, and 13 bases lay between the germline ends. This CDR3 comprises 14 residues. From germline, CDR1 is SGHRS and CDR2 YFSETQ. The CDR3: CASSLVVLGIEQFF. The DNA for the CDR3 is TGCGCCAGCAGCTTGGTAGTTTTGGGGATTGAGCAGTTCTTC.

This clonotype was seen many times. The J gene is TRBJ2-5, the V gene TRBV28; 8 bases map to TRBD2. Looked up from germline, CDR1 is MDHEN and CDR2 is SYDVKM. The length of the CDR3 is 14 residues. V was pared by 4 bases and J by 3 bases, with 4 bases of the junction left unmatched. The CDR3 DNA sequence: TGTGCCAGCAGTTCTTCAGCGGGAGAAGAGACCCAGTACTTC. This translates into CASSSSAGEETQYF. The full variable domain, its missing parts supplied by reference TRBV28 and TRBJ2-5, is DVKVTQSSRYLVKRTGEKVFLECVQDMDHENMFWYRQDPGLGLRLIYFSYDVKMKEKGDIPEGYSVSREKKERFSLILESASTNQTSMYLCASSSSAGEETQYFGPGTRLLVL.

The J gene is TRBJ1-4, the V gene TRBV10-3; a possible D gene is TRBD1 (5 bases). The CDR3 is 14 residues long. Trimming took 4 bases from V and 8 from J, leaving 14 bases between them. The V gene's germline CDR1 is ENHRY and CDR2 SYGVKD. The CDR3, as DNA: TGTGCCATCAGTGGGAGGGACGGAACAGAAAAACTGTTTTTT. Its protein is CAISGRDGTEKLFF.

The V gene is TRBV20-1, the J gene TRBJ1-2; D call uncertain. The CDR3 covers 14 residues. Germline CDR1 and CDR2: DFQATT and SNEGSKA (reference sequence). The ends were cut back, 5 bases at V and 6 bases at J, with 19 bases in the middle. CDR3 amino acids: CSAGKQRWRHGYTF. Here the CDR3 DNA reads TGCAGTGCTGGGAAGCAGCGGTGGCGCCATGGCTACACCTTC.

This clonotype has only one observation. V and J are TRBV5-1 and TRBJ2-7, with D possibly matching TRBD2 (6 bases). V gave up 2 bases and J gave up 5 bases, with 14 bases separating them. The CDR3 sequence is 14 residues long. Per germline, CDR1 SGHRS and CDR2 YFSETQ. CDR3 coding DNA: TGCGCCAGCAGCTTTAGGACTAATAGCCACGAGCAGTACTTC. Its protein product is CASSFRTNSHEQYF.

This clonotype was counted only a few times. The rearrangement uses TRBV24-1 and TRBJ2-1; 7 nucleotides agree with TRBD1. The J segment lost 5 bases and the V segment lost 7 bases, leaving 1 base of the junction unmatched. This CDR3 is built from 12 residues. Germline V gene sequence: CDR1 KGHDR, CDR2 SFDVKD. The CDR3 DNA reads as TGTGCCACCAGGCAGGGGGACAATGAGCAGTTCTTC. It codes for CATRQGDNEQFF.

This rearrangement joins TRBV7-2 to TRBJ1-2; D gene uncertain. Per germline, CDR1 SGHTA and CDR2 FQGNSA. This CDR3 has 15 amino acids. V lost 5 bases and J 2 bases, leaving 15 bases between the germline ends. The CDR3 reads CASSVNSRTNYGYTF. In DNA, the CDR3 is TGTGCCAGCAGCGTAAATAGCCGAACAAACTATGGCTACACCTTC. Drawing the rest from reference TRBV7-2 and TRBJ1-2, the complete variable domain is GAGVSQSPSNKVTEKGKDVELRCDPISGHTALYWYRQSLGQGLEFLIYFQGNSAPDKSGLPSDRFSAERTGGSVSTLTIQRTQQEDSAVYLCASSVNSRTNYGYTFGSGTRLTVV.

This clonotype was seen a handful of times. The CDR3 coding sequence is TGTGCCAGCAGCCCGCTGGACAGAAGCAGACTAGCGGGTGGTTTCTCTGGGGCCAACGTCCTGACTTTC. Its protein product is CASSPLDRSRLAGGFSGANVLTF. The genes are TRBV3-1 and TRBJ2-6, with 10 bases aligning to TRBD2. The CDR3 loop spans 23 amino acids. Germline values: CDR1 LGHDT, CDR2 YNNKEL (reference sequence). The junction had 21 bases not matched to a gene; V was cut back by 4 bases and J by 0 bases.

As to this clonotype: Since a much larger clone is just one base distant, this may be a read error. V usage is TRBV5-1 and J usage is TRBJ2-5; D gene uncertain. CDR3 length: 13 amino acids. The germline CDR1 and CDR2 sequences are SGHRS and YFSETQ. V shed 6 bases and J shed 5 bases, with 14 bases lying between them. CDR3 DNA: TGCGCCAGCACCGTAGACACACACGAGACCCAGTACTTC. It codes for CASTVDTHETQYF.

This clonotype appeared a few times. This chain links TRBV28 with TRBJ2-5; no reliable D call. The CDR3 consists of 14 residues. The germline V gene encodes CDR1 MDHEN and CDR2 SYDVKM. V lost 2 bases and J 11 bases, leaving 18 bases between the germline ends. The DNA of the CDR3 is TGTGCCAGCAGTTTAAGTGGGCCAGGCAATGAGCAGTACTTC. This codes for CASSLSGPGNEQYF.

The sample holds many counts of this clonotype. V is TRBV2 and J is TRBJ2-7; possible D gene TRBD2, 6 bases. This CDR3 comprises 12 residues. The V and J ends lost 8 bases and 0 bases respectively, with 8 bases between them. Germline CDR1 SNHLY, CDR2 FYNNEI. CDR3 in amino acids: CASVGSSYEQYF. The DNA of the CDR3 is TGTGCCAGCGTCGGGAGCTCCTACGAGCAGTACTTC.

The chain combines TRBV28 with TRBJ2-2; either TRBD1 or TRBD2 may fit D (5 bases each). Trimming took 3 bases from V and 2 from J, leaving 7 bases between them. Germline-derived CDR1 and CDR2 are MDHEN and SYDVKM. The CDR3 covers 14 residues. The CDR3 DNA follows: TGTGCCAGCAGTTTTTGGGACAACACCGGGGAGCTGTTTTTT. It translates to CASSFWDNTGELFF.

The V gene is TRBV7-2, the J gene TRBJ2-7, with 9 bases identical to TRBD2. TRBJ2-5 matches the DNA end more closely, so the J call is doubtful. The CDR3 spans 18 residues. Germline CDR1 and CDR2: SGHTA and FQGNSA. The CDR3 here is CASSLVPLAGPFPGTQYF. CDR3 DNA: TGTGCCAGCAGCTTAGTTCCACTAGCGGGCCCTTTTCCTGGGACCCAGTACTTC.

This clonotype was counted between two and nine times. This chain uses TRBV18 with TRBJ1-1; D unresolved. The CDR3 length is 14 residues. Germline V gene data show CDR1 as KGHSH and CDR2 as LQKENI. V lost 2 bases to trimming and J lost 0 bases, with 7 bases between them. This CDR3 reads CASSPLGLNTEAFF. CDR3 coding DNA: TGTGCCAGCTCACCATTGGGTTTGAACACTGAAGCTTTCTTT.

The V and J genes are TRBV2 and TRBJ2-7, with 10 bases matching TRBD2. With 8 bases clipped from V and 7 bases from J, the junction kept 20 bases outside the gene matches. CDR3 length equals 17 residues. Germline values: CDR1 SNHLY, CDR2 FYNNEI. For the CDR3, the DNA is TGTGCCAGCGGCTCCCAAGCTAGCGGGAGTCTCAACAATGAGCAGTACTTC. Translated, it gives CASGSQASGSLNNEQYF.

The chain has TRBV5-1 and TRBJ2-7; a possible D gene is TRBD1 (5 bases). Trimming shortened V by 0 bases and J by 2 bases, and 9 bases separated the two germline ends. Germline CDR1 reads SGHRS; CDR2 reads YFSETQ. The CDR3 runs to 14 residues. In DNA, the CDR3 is TGCGCCAGCAGCTTGGAAAAGGGGACCTACGAGCAGTACTTC. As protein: CASSLEKGTYEQYF.

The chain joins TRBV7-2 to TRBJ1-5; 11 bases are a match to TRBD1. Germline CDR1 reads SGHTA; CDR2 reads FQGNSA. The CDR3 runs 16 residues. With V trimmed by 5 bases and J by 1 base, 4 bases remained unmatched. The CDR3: CASSGQGALSNQPQHF. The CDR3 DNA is TGTGCCAGCAGCGGACAGGGGGCCCTGAGCAATCAGCCCCAGCATTTT.

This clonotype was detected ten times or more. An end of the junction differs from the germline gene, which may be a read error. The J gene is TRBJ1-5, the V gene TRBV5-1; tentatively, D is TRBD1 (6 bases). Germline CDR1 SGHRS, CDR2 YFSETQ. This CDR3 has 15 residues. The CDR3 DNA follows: TGTGCCAGCAGCTTAGGAGGGGGAAGCAATCAGCCCCAGCATTTT. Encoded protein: CASSLGGGSNQPQHF.

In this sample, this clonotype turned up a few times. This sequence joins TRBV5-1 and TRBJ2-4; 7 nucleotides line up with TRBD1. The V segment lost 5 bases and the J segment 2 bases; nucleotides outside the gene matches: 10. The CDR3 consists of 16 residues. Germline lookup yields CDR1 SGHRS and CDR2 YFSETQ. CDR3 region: CASSYDTGVSKNIQYF. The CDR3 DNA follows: TGCGCCAGCAGTTACGATACAGGGGTATCCAAAAACATTCAGTACTTC.